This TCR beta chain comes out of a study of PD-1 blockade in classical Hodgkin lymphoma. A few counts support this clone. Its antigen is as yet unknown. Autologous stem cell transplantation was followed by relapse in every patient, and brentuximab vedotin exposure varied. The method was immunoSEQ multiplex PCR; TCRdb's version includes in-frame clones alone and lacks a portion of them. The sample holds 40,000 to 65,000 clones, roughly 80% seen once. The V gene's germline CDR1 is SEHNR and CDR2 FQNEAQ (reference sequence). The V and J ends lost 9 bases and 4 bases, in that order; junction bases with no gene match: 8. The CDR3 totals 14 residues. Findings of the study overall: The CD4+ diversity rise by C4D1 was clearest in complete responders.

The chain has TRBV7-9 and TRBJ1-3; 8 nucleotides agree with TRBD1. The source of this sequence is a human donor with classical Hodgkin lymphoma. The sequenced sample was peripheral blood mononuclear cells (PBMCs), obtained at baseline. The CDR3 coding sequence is TGTGCCAGTGCGAGACAGGGGTACGGAAACACCATATATTTT. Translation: CASARQGYGNTIYF.